One sample yielded the 18 T cell receptor beta chains listed below, sequenced in a study of blood T cell repertoires in COVID-19 (TCRdb year 2020). The library was obtained by the immunoSEQ multiplex PCR assay. Entries here come from immuneACCESS through TCRdb and include only in-frame sequences with V and J called. Some clones fail to appear in such tables; in the studies checked, an unresolved V gene covers under half of the shortfall, and the cause of the remainder is unknown. The sample table records some 260,000 clones; 70% to 85% of these occur just once. Together, the top ten hold more than 7% of the sample. The sequenced material came from peripheral blood. Receptors were obtained from a man older than 75 with acute or convalescent COVID-19.

V is TRBV9 and J is TRBJ2-5; TRBD1 aligns across 7 bases. This CDR3 has 15 amino acids. J gave up 2 bases and V 0 bases, and 4 bases lay outside the gene matches. Germline V gene lookup returns CDR1 SGDLS and CDR2 YYNGEE. The chain's CDR3 is CASSVEIQGQETQYF. CDR3 in DNA: TGTGCCAGCAGCGTAGAGATACAGGGGCAAGAGACCCAGTACTTC.

The V and J genes are TRBV15 and TRBJ2-3; D may be TRBD2 (7 bases). Trimming took off 0 bases at V and 6 bases at J, with 13 bases between the two ends. The CDR3 runs 15 residues. Germline V gene sequence: CDR1 LNHNV, CDR2 YYDKDF (reference sequence). The DNA of the CDR3 is TGTGCCACCAGCAGAGATTCGGGGGGCAGGGATACGCAGTATTTT. Its translation is CATSRDSGGRDTQYF.

This sequence joins TRBV6-2 or TRBV6-3 and TRBJ2-5; 10 nucleotides line up with TRBD2. V was pared by 5 bases and J by 12 bases, with 12 bases of the junction left unmatched. This CDR3 is 14 amino acids long. Germline CDR1 MNHEY, CDR2 SVGEGT. This chain's CDR3 is CASSRTSGAQSEYF. CDR3 coding DNA: TGTGCCAGCAGTAGGACTAGCGGTGCTCAGTCCGAGTACTTC.

As DNA, the CDR3 is TGTGCCATCCGAGTAGTTACAGGGGGGACAGATACGCAGTATTTT. Translated: CAIRVVTGGTDTQYF. The rearrangement links TRBV6-5 to TRBJ2-3; 8 bases are shared with TRBD1. The germline V gene has CDR1 MNHEY and CDR2 SVGAGI. The CDR3 consists of 15 residues. V shed 10 bases and J 3 bases; nucleotides not matched to a gene: 12.

The chain combines TRBV12-3 or TRBV12-4 with TRBJ1-5, with no clear D. V lost 3 bases to trimming and J lost 12 bases, with 12 bases between them. The CDR3 runs to 12 residues. The CDR3 loop is CASSLVGADQHF. CDR3 coding DNA: TGTGCCAGCAGTTTGGTTGGTGCAGACCAGCATTTT.

The chain employs TRBV21-1 and TRBJ2-7; TRBD2 was called by the table and not checked on the DNA. TRBV21-1 corresponds to a pseudogene. This CDR3 spans 19 amino acids. Here the CDR3 reads CASSFKNQGPCGDYYEQYF. CDR3 DNA sequence: TGTGCCAGCAGCTTTAAAAACCAGGGGCCTTGTGGGGACTACTACGAGCAGTACTTC.

This sequence joins TRBV4-2 and TRBJ2-7; 7 bases are shared with TRBD2. Per the germline V gene, CDR1 is LGHNA and CDR2 is YNFKEQ. J gave up 0 bases and V 4 bases, and 9 bases lay outside the gene matches. The CDR3 consists of 16 residues. As DNA, the CDR3 is TGTGCCAGCAGCCGCTCCCCCCTAGCGGACTCCTACGAGCAGTACTTC. Translation: CASSRSPLADSYEQYF.

As to this clone: Mismatch with germline at one junction end may stem from a read error. The chain combines TRBV24-1 with TRBJ2-1, with 11 nucleotides matching TRBD2. Per germline, CDR1 KGHDR and CDR2 SFDVKD. The CDR3 is 19 amino acids. CDR3 region: CATSDFSPGLAAEYNEQFF. The CDR3 region has the DNA TGTGCCACCAGCGATTTTTCCCCGGGACTAGCGGCGGAATACAATGAGCAGTTCTTC.

This chain uses TRBV29-1 with TRBJ1-1, with a possible D match to TRBD1 (5 bases). V dropped 5 bases and J dropped 4 bases, with 14 bases sitting between them. The germline V gene encodes CDR1 SQVTM and CDR2 ANQGSEA. The length of the CDR3 is 13 residues. As DNA, the CDR3 is TGCAGCGTTCGAGAGGGAGGGACCACTGAAGCTTTCTTT. Amino acids: CSVREGGTTEAFF.

The gene calls are TRBV27 and TRBJ2-7; D is unclear. From germline, CDR1 is MNHEY and CDR2 SMNVEV (reference sequence). V dropped 6 bases and J dropped 4 bases, with 16 bases sitting between them. The CDR3 extends over 14 amino acids. CDR3 in DNA: TGTGCCAGCAGATCCCCGGGTCGAATATACGAGCAGTACTTC. This translates into CASRSPGRIYEQYF.

The genes are TRBV7-9 and TRBJ1-4; maybe TRBD1 (5 bases). The V and J ends lost 4 bases and 6 bases respectively, with 9 bases between them. The CDR3 runs 13 residues. The germline V gene encodes CDR1 SEHNR and CDR2 FQNEAQ (reference sequence). The CDR3: CASSWGDDEKLFF. The CDR3 nucleotides are TGTGCCAGCAGCTGGGGGGACGATGAAAAACTGTTTTTT.

The table lists this clone with a few counts. The genes are TRBV6-5 and TRBJ1-4; D possibly corresponds to TRBD1 (5 bases). From germline, CDR1 is MNHEY and CDR2 SVGAGI. The CDR3 extends over 13 amino acids. CDR3 region: CATRRGQNEKLFF. The CDR3 DNA reads TGTGCGACGAGAAGGGGCCAGAATGAAAAACTGTTTTTT.

The V call is TRBV29-1, the J call TRBJ2-3; unclear D gene. V was pared by 5 bases and J by 0 bases, with 9 bases between. Germline V gene data show CDR1 as SQVTM and CDR2 as ANQGSEA. The CDR3 length is 13 residues. CDR3 region: CSVHPQSTDTQYF. CDR3 sequence (DNA): TGCAGCGTTCACCCACAAAGCACAGATACGCAGTATTTT.

V gene TRBV28 combines with J gene TRBJ1-2; TRBD1 is a possible D gene (5 bases). Trimming left V 6 bases short and J 4 bases short, with 21 bases between. Germline V gene lookup returns CDR1 MDHEN and CDR2 SYDVKM. The CDR3 loop spans 16 amino acids. The CDR3: CASSPSGDRISYGYTF. As DNA, the CDR3 is TGTGCCAGCAGCCCATCCGGCGACAGAATCTCCTATGGCTACACCTTC.

The chain links TRBV11-1 to TRBJ1-3; tentative D call: TRBD1 (5 bases). Germline V gene data show CDR1 as SGHAT and CDR2 as FQDESV (reference sequence). The V gene lost 5 bases and the J gene lost 0 bases, with 8 bases spanning the gap. The CDR3 consists of 14 residues. The CDR3 sequence is CASSRQSSGNTIYF. As DNA, the CDR3 is TGTGCCAGCAGCCGACAGAGCTCTGGAAACACCATATATTTT.

The chain links TRBV24-1 to TRBJ2-1, with 7 bases that match TRBD1. CDR1 is KGHDR and CDR2 is SFDVKD in the germline V gene. The CDR3 covers 15 residues. V was clipped by 4 bases and J by 8 bases; unmatched bases: 10. In nucleotides, the CDR3 is TGTGCCACCAGTGACCCGACAGGGATGAGTTATGAGCAGTTCTTC. It translates to CATSDPTGMSYEQFF.

The chain couples TRBV27 to TRBJ1-2, with TRBD1 identical over 8 bases. Per germline, CDR1 MNHEY and CDR2 SMNVEV (reference sequence). The ends lost 3 bases at V and 6 bases at J; junction bases unmatched: 6. This CDR3 contains 14 residues. This chain's CDR3 is CASSLDRASHGYTF. For the CDR3, the DNA is TGTGCCAGCAGTTTGGACAGGGCAAGCCATGGCTACACCTTC.

The genes are TRBV3-1 (or the pseudogene TRBV3-2) and TRBJ1-6; D possibly corresponds to TRBD1 (6 bases). V shed 10 bases and J shed 9 bases, with 16 bases lying between them. Germline lookup yields CDR1 LGHDT and CDR2 YNNKEL (reference sequence). This CDR3 comprises 13 residues. CDR3 bases: TGTGCCATCTCACAGGGACGTTTTTCACCCCTCCACTTT. Its protein product is CAISQGRFSPLHF.